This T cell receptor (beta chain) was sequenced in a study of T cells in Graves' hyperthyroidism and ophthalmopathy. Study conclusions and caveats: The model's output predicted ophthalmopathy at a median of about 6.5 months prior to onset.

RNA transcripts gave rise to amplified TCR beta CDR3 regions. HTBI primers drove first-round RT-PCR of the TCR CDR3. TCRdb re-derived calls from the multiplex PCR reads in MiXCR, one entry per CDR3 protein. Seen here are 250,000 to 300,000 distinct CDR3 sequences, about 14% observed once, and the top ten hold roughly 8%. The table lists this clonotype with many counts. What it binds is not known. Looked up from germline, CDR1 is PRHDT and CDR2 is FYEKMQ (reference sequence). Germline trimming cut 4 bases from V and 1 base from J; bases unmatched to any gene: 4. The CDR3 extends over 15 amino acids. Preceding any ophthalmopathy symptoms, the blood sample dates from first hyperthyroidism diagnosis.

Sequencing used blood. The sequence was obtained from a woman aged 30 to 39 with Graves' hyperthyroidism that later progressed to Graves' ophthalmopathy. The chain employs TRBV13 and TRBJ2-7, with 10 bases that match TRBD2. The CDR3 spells CASSYRTSGSYEQYF. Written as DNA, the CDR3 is TGTGCCAGCAGCTATAGGACTAGCGGTTCCTACGAGCAGTACTTC.